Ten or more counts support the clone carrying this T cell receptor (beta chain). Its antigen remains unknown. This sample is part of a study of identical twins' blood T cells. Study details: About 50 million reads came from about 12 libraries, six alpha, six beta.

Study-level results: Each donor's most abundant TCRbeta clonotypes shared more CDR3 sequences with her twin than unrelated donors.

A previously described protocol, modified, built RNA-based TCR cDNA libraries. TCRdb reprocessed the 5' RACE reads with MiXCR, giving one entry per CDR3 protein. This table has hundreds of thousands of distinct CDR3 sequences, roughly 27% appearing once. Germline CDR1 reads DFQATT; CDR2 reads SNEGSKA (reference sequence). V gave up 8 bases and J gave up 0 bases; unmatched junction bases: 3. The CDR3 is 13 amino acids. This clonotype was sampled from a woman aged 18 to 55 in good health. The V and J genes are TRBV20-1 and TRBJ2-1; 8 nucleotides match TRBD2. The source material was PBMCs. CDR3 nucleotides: TGCAGTACGAGCGGGAGCTCCTACAATGAGCAGTTCTTC. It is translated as CSTSGSSYNEQFF.